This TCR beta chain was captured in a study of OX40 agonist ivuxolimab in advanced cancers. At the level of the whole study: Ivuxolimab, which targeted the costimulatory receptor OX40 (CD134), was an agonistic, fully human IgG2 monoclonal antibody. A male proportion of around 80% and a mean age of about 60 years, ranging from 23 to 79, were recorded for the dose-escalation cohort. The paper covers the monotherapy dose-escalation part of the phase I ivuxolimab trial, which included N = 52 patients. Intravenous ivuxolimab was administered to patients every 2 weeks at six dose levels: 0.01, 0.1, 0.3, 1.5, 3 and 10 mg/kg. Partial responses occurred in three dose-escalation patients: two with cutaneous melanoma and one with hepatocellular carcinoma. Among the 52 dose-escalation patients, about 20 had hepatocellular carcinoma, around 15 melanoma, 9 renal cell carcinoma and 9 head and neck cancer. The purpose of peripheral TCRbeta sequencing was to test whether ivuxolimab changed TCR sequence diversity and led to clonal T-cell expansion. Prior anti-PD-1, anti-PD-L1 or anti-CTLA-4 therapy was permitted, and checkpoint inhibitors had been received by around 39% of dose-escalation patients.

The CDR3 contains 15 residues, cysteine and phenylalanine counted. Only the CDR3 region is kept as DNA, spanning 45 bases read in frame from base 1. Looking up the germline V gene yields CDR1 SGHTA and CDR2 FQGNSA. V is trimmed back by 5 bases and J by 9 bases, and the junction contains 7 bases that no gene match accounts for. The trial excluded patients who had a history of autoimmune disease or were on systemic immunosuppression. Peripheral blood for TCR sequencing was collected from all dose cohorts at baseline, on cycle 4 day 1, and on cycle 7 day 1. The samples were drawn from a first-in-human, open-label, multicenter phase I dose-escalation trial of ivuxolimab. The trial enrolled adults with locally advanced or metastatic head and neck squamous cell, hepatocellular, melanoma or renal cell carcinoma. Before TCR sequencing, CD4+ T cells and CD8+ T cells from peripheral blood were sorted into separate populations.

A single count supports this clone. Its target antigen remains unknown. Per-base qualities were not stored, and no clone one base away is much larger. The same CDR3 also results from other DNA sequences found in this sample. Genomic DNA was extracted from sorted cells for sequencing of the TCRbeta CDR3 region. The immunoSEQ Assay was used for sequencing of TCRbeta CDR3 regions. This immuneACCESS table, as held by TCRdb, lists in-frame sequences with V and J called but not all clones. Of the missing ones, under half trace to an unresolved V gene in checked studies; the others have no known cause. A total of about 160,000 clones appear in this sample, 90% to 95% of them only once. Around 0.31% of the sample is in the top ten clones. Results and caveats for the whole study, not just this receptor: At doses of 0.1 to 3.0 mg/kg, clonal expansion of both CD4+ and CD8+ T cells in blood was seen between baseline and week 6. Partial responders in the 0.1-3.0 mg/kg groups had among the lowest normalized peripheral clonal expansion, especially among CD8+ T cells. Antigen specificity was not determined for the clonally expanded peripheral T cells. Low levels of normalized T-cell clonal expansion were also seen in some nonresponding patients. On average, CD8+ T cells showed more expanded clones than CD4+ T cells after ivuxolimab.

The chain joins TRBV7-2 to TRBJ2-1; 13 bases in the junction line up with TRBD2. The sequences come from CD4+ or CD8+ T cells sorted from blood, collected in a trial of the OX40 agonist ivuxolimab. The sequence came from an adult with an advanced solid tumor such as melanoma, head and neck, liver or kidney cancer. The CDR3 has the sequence CASSLTSGRAGEQFF. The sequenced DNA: TGTGCCAGCAGCCTTACTAGCGGGAGGGCAGGTGAGCAGTTCTTC.